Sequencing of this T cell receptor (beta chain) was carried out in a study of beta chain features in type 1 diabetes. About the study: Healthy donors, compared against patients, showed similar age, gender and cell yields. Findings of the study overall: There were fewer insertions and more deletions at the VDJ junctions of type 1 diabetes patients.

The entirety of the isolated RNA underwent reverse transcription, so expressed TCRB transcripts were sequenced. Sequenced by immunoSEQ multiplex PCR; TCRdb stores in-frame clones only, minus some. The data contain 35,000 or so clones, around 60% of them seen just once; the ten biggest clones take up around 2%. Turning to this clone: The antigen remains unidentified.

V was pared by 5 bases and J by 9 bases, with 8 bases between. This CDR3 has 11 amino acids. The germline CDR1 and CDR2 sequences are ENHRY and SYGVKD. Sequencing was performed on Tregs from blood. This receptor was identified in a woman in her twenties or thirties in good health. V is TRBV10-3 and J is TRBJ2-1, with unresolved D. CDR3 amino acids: CAISKGGEQFF. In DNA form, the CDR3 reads TGTGCCATCAGTAAAGGCGGTGAGCAGTTCTTC.